These 7 T cell receptor beta chains were all obtained from the same sample, sequenced in a study of OX40 agonist ivuxolimab in advanced cancers. The data were produced by immunoSEQ multiplex PCR, yet TCRdb's version contains in-frame clones alone and is incomplete. The repertoire holds some 35,000 clones, with around 87% as singletons. Sequenced here: CD4+ or CD8+ T cells sorted from blood, sampled in a trial of the OX40 agonist ivuxolimab. These receptors all come from an adult with an advanced solid tumor such as melanoma, head and neck, liver or kidney cancer.

This clone turned up a few times. This chain joins TRBV7-9 and TRBJ1-5; D perhaps matches TRBD1 (5 bases). This CDR3 has 16 amino acids. V was pared by 6 bases and J by 0 bases, with 15 bases between. The germline CDR1 and CDR2 sequences are SEHNR and FQNEAQ (reference sequence). The CDR3 coding sequence is TGTGCCAGCAGTCCTCAGGGAGGGAATAGCAATCAGCCCCAGCATTTT. It specifies CASSPQGGNSNQPQHF.

J is TRBJ2-1 and V is TRBV30; 9 bases match TRBD2. This CDR3 comprises 14 residues. The V and J ends lost 5 bases and 7 bases, in that order; junction bases with no gene match: 9. The germline gives CDR1 GTSNPN, CDR2 SVGIG (reference sequence). The CDR3 bases are TGTGCCTGGGTCCATGGCGGGAGGGGTAATGAGCAGTTCTTC. It specifies CAWVHGGRGNEQFF.

This clone came up a few times. V and J are TRBV19 and TRBJ1-2; perhaps TRBD1 as D (6 bases). The CDR3 runs 15 residues. V gave up 6 bases and J gave up 5 bases, with 19 bases separating them. Per germline, CDR1 LNHDA and CDR2 SQIVND (reference sequence). CDR3 sequence reads: CASRTTLDRGYGYTF. The CDR3 DNA is TGTGCCAGTAGGACCACACTGGACAGAGGATATGGCTACACCTTC.

This sequence joins TRBV6-5 and TRBJ2-7; either TRBD1 or TRBD2 may fit D (5 bases each). CDR1 and CDR2 from the germline V gene are MNHEY and SVGAGI. The CDR3 is 13 amino acids. The ends were cut back, 5 bases at V and 3 bases at J, with 11 bases in the middle. DNA for the CDR3: TGTGCCAGCAGTAGGGACGGAGGCTACGAGCAGTACTTC. This gives the protein CASSRDGGYEQYF.

The chain couples TRBV9 to TRBJ1-2; D perhaps matches TRBD1 (5 bases). The germline V and J ends were trimmed by 4 bases and 4 bases, with 14 bases remaining between them. The CDR3 covers 14 residues. CDR1 and CDR2 (germline): SGDLS, YYNGEE. CDR3 protein: CASSPGQILYGYTF. The CDR3 DNA reads TGTGCCAGCAGCCCGGGGCAGATACTCTATGGCTACACCTTC.

The gene calls are TRBV29-1 and TRBJ1-2; D gene unclear. This CDR3 has 13 amino acids. Between the trimmed V and J ends, which lost 0 bases and 6 bases, there was a span of 11 bases. Germline V lookup: CDR1 SQVTM, CDR2 ANQGSEA. Here the CDR3 reads CSVEERWKDGYTF. The CDR3 DNA sequence: TGCAGCGTTGAAGAAAGGTGGAAAGATGGCTACACCTTC.

V gene TRBV29-1 combines with J gene TRBJ1-1, with 7 bases identical to TRBD1. Germline CDR1 is SQVTM and CDR2 is ANQGSEA. J lost 1 base, V lost 4 bases, and 6 bases had no gene match. This CDR3 contains 14 residues. The CDR3 DNA is TGCAGCGTTGCGACAGGGACGGGGAACACTGAAGCTTTCTTT. Translation gives CSVATGTGNTEAFF.